This T cell receptor (beta chain) was recovered during a study of T-cell reconstitution after alpha-beta-depleted transplantation in children. V trimming: 0 bases; J trimming: 7 bases; junction bases outside the gene matches: 7. CDR3 length equals 17 residues. Germline CDR1 and CDR2: MNHEY and SVGAGI. This clonotype turned up a few times. The TCRbeta library incorporated unique molecular identifiers. TCRdb re-called the PCR reads through MiXCR, storing one row per CDR3 protein. The sample includes 490,000 or so distinct CDR3 sequences, around an eighth seen only once; the top ten take over 5.5%. V is TRBV6-5 and J is TRBJ1-6; 9 bases are a match to TRBD1. This specimen consisted of PBMCs from the stem cell graft donor, obtained from the stem cell graft. This receptor was obtained from a human donor who donated a stem cell graft to a child with combined immunodeficiency. The CDR3 loop is CASSYSSFGTGNSPLHF. The CDR3 DNA reads as TGTGCCAGCAGTTACTCGAGTTTCGGGACAGGGAATTCACCCCTCCACTTT.